A selection of T cell receptor beta chains follows, all from one sample in a study of blood T cells in healthy people across ages. TCRdb independently ran MiXCR on the 5' RACE reads; one entry per CDR3 protein. The sample has over a million distinct CDR3 sequences, 35% to 45% seen once. The source material was blood. Receptor source: a woman under 30 in good health. Both conserved end residues are part of each CDR3.

j_gene,v_gene,CDR3aa
TRBJ2-1,TRBV25-1,CASSEGGTSGYNEQFF
TRBJ1-1,TRBV27,CASSFVGPLLVLNTEAFF
TRBJ2-7,TRBV7-9,CASSLARRQAYEQYF
TRBJ2-1,TRBV4-3,CASSQEGTDSYNEQFF
TRBJ1-6,TRBV7-6,CASSPVPGNSPLHF
TRBJ2-1,TRBV6-5,CASREDGNYYNEQFF
TRBJ2-1,TRBV4-1,CASSQGGRGNEQFF
TRBJ2-3,TRBV27,CASSSKYDWYTDTQYF
TRBJ2-1,TRBV6-2/TRBV6-3,CASSNTGGVGDEQFF
.,TRBV30,CAWSVQAAETQYF
TRBJ2-5,TRBV6-2/TRBV6-3,CASSYAGAKAETQYF
.,TRBV7-3,CTSSLTLGAPYNEQYF
TRBJ2-1,TRBV7-9,CASSTLAGGYYNEQFF
TRBJ2-7,TRBV7-9,CASQGNSYEQYF
TRBJ2-1,TRBV20-1,CSAATSRGRGNEQFF
TRBJ1-2,TRBV12-3/TRBV12-4,CASSPWDREITNYGYTF
TRBJ2-7,TRBV25-1,CASSESGGARPEQYF
TRBJ1-2,TRBV4-1,CASSPHWPVLYGYTF
TRBJ1-5,TRBV14,CASSRPIRPQHF
TRBJ2-2,TRBV20-1,CSALRGSDTGELFF
TRBJ2-7,TRBV7-2,CASSSLAKQYF
.,TRBV7-2,CASSTKREIYNEQYF
TRBJ2-1,TRBV7-6,CASSSFYSGTGWSEQFF
TRBJ2-7,TRBV27,CASSVRGTAYEQYF
TRBJ2-3,TRBV7-9,CASSLSSGKDTQYF
TRBJ2-2,TRBV5-1,CASQKAGVPGELFF
TRBJ2-3,TRBV6-6,CASSQRLTGDTQYF
TRBJ2-7,TRBV20-1,CSAISTGVSYEQYF
TRBJ2-3,TRBV12-3/TRBV12-4,CASSPGRTDVQYF
TRBJ1-5,TRBV4-1,CASSRFGAQPQHF
TRBJ1-1,TRBV6-2/TRBV6-3,CASSYSTFSGGSEAFF
TRBJ2-1,TRBV5-5,CASSAPGLKINNEQFF
TRBJ2-7,TRBV20-1,CSASAGQGVPEQYF
TRBJ2-4,TRBV3-1,CASSQEYSGLAKNIQYF
TRBJ1-2,TRBV20-1,CSAKDRASSGYTF
TRBJ1-2,TRBV7-9,CASTNSRDRVYGYTF
TRBJ1-2,TRBV12-3/TRBV12-4,CASSPQGQSNYGYTF
.,TRBV7-2,CASSLGVENYEQYF
TRBJ2-3,TRBV12-3/TRBV12-4,CASREGLAGRRDTQYF
TRBJ2-1,TRBV7-6,CASSLDTGRGGSHEQFF
TRBJ2-3,TRBV7-6,CASSLTNRGLDTQYF
TRBJ2-1,TRBV9,CASSGDGLGSAYEQFF
TRBJ1-2,TRBV29-1,CSVSGRPIYDGYTF
TRBJ1-2,TRBV20-1,CSARVQGVSYGYTF
TRBJ1-4,TRBV21-1,CASSKEGVTNEKLFF
TRBJ2-1,TRBV3-1,CASSQDRGAGGYEQFF
TRBJ1-2,TRBV28,CASSLTDRAYGYTF
TRBJ1-2,TRBV7-8,CASSLDRLAAHYGYTF
TRBJ2-1,TRBV7-2,CASSLGQSPNNEQFF
TRBJ2-1,TRBV5-1,CASSLRGTGGTEQFF
TRBJ2-3,TRBV7-2,CASKQPGLFTDTQYF
TRBJ1-5,TRBV12-3/TRBV12-4,CASSSPGRNQPQHF
TRBJ2-5,TRBV28,CASSVPLSLAGVDNEQYF
TRBJ2-3,TRBV4-2,CASTPGSRGTDTQYF
.,TRBV29-1,CSARLAGHYNEQYF